This record covers a single TCR beta chain. This sample is part of a study of blood T cell repertoires in COVID-19. Study details: Spain, Italy and the United States supplied samples that represented acute and convalescent COVID-19. The cDNA or gDNA used as material had been derived from T cells, B-cell-depleted T cells, or PBMCs.

In germline, CDR1 is LGHNT, CDR2 FRNRAP. Trimming shortened V by 7 bases and J by 7 bases, and 17 bases separated the two germline ends. CDR3 length: 14 residues. Source study methods: Reference gene primers were amplified, and this amplification served to estimate nucleated cell counts. TCRdb's copy holds only in-frame clones and misses some; the assay was immunoSEQ multiplex PCR. V and J calls and clone size come straight from that table; D and trimming were deduced from the DNA. Among some 30,000 clones listed, 80% to 85% were seen once. The chain combines TRBV12-5 with TRBJ2-1; D possibly corresponds to TRBD1 (6 bases). The source is a man aged 80 or over with active COVID-19. Specimen: peripheral blood. The CDR3 sequence is CASAPPWGRNEQFF. CDR3 nucleotides: TGTGCTAGTGCTCCCCCCTGGGGGCGTAATGAGCAGTTCTTC.